The 29 T cell receptor beta chains reported below all come from one sample, sequenced in a study of T cell responses to AZD1222 COVID-19 vaccine. The table came from immunoSEQ multiplex PCR; TCRdb's copy has only in-frame clones and leaves some out. Among about 86,000 clones listed, around 90% were seen once. This specimen was peripheral blood, taken on day 0 of AZD1222 vaccination. These receptors were obtained from an adult in good health.

The rearrangement links TRBV18 to TRBJ1-6; D remains ambiguous. The germline V gene encodes CDR1 KGHSH and CDR2 LQKENI. The germline V and J ends were trimmed by 2 bases and 7 bases, with 6 bases remaining between them. The CDR3 totals 13 residues. CDR3 in amino acids: CASSPGVNSPLHF. In nucleotides, the CDR3 is TGTGCCAGCTCACCAGGCGTCAATTCACCCCTCCACTTT.

This rearrangement joins TRBV27 to TRBJ1-5; TRBD1 matches 8 bases. Unmatched junction bases numbered 8, after V lost 5 bases and J lost 5 bases. CDR1 and CDR2 from the germline V gene are MNHEY and SMNVEV (reference sequence). The CDR3 spans 15 residues. The CDR3 DNA reads TGTGCCAGCAGTCCAAGGACAGGGATGGATCAGCCCCAGCATTTT. Its protein product is CASSPRTGMDQPQHF.

The chain links TRBV3-1 (or the pseudogene TRBV3-2) to TRBJ1-1; no definite D call. The CDR3 covers 13 residues. Per germline, CDR1 LGHDT and CDR2 YNNKEL (reference sequence). V gave up 5 bases and J gave up 11 bases, with 18 bases separating them. CDR3 protein: CASSFFPKASAFF. The CDR3 bases are TGTGCCAGCAGCTTCTTTCCAAAGGCGTCGGCTTTCTTT.

The rearrangement uses TRBV5-1 and TRBJ2-2; 8 nucleotides match TRBD1. This CDR3 spans 14 amino acids. The germline CDR1 and CDR2 sequences are SGHRS and YFSETQ. The junction had 4 bases not matched to a gene; V was cut back by 4 bases and J by 5 bases. The CDR3 is CASSAGTGTGELFF. The CDR3 nucleotides read TGCGCCAGCAGCGCAGGGACAGGTACCGGGGAGCTGTTTTTT.

The chain has TRBV7-2 and TRBJ1-6; 9 bases line up with TRBD1. Trimming took 5 bases from V and 13 from J; bases not matched to a gene: 9. The CDR3 extends over 14 amino acids. CDR1 is SGHTA, CDR2 FQGNSA, per germline. The CDR3 region has the DNA TGTGCCAGCAGCGGGAGACTGGACAGGGGCCCCCTCCACTTT. Translated: CASSGRLDRGPLHF.

The rearrangement links TRBV4-1 to TRBJ2-1, with 7 bases matching TRBD1. Germline V gene sequence: CDR1 MGHRA, CDR2 YSYEKL. The length of the CDR3 is 13 residues. Unmatched junction bases numbered 7, after V lost 4 bases and J lost 10 bases. CDR3 sequence: CASSPALDREQFF. As DNA, the CDR3 is TGCGCCAGCAGCCCCGCATTGGACAGGGAGCAGTTCTTC.

The chain couples TRBV3-1 (or the pseudogene TRBV3-2) to TRBJ1-1; D possibly corresponds to TRBD1 (6 bases). The CDR3 runs 11 residues. In germline, CDR1 is LGHDT, CDR2 YNNKEL (reference sequence). Trimming removed 9 bases from V and 7 bases from J, with 12 bases in between. The CDR3 protein is CASTGIFEAFF. DNA for the CDR3: TGTGCCAGTACAGGGATATTTGAAGCTTTCTTT.

This chain uses TRBV5-5 with TRBJ1-2, with D hard to call. The V end was cut by 5 bases, the J end by 0 bases, with 14 bases between. The CDR3 is made up of 15 amino acids. In germline, CDR1 is SGHKS, CDR2 YYEKEE (reference sequence). The CDR3 sequence is CASSVGTATNYGYTF. The CDR3, as DNA: TGTGCCAGCAGTGTGGGTACAGCGACTAACTATGGCTACACCTTC.

The chain recombines TRBV30 with TRBJ2-7; 7 bases match TRBD2. V was pared by 2 bases and J by 2 bases, with 6 bases of the junction left unmatched. The germline V gene encodes CDR1 GTSNPN and CDR2 SVGIG (reference sequence). The CDR3 loop spans 14 amino acids. The CDR3 sequence: CAWSFASGAYEQYF. The CDR3 nucleotides read TGTGCCTGGAGTTTTGCTAGCGGAGCCTACGAGCAGTACTTC.

Of note for this clone: Other nucleotide sequences from this sample produce the same CDR3. V is TRBV5-1 and J is TRBJ1-5; D is unclear. V was shortened by 2 bases and J by 4 bases, with 7 bases between the two germline ends. Germline lookup yields CDR1 SGHRS and CDR2 YFSETQ. The CDR3 spans 13 residues. The CDR3 bases are TGCGCCAGCAGCTTAGACTCAAATCAGCCCCAGCATTTT. This encodes CASSLDSNQPQHF.

The chain joins TRBV6-5 to TRBJ2-5; D gene unclear. The V gene's germline CDR1 is MNHEY and CDR2 SVGAGI. The CDR3 consists of 10 residues. The germline V and J ends were trimmed by 7 bases and 3 bases, with 3 bases remaining between them. CDR3: CASKKETQYF. CDR3 coding DNA: TGTGCCAGCAAAAAAGAGACCCAGTACTTC.

The genes are TRBV20-1 and TRBJ2-4, with D hard to call. Germline lookup yields CDR1 DFQATT and CDR2 SNEGSKA (reference sequence). With 3 bases removed from V and 8 bases from J, the gap between germline ends came to 14 bases. CDR3 length: 13 residues. The CDR3 nucleotides read TGCAGTGCTAGTTTCTCTTTGTGGGACATTCAGTACTTC. Translation gives CSASFSLWDIQYF.

The genes are TRBV28 and TRBJ1-2, with unresolved D. The germline V gene has CDR1 MDHEN and CDR2 SYDVKM. The CDR3 spans 12 residues. Trimming took off 6 bases at V and 6 bases at J, with 11 bases between the two ends. The CDR3 reads CASSSGVDGYTF. CDR3 bases: TGTGCCAGCAGCAGTGGGGTTGATGGCTACACCTTC.

This chain links TRBV11-2 with TRBJ2-1, with 7 nucleotides matching TRBD2. Germline V gene data show CDR1 as SGHAT and CDR2 as FQNNGV. CDR3 length equals 15 residues. Germline trimming cut 3 bases from V and 7 bases from J; bases unmatched to any gene: 9. Written as DNA, the CDR3 is TGTGCCAGCAGCTTTGAGACTAGCATTGTAAATGAGCAGTTCTTC. Its protein product is CASSFETSIVNEQFF.

The V gene is TRBV24-1, the J gene TRBJ2-5; TRBD2 matches 7 bases. The CDR3 runs to 14 residues. Trimming took 3 bases from V and 7 from J; bases not matched to a gene: 7. CDR1 KGHDR and CDR2 SFDVKD come from the germline V gene. The CDR3 loop reads CATSDGGREGTQYF. As DNA, the CDR3 is TGTGCCACCAGTGATGGAGGGAGGGAGGGGACCCAGTACTTC.

This chain connects TRBV27 to TRBJ2-7; 7 bases agree with TRBD2. The CDR3 is made up of 16 amino acids. Trimming removed 4 bases from V and 6 bases from J; junction bases left unmatched: 15. Germline V CDR1 and CDR2: MNHEY, SMNVEV (reference sequence). CDR3 loop: CASSYDSPGGSGEQYF. In nucleotides, the CDR3 is TGTGCCAGCAGTTATGATTCCCCGGGGGGATCGGGCGAGCAGTACTTC.

V gene TRBV27 combines with J gene TRBJ2-5; no clear D. This CDR3 has 12 residues. V lost 6 bases and J lost 5, with 10 bases in between. The V gene's germline CDR1 is MNHEY and CDR2 SMNVEV (reference sequence). The DNA of the CDR3 is TGTGCCAGCAGATCTCCCCCGGAGACCCAGTACTTC. Amino acid sequence: CASRSPPETQYF.

V gene TRBV12-3 or TRBV12-4 combines with J gene TRBJ1-5; D is ambiguous. Trimming stripped 9 bases from V and 3 bases from J, with 12 bases between. The CDR3 consists of 13 residues. The CDR3 sequence: CASRRLYNQPQHF. The CDR3 DNA is TGTGCCAGTAGGCGACTGTACAATCAGCCCCAGCATTTT.

The J gene is TRBJ2-7, the V gene TRBV6-5; 10 bases match TRBD1. V gave up 9 bases and J gave up 2 bases; unmatched junction bases: 4. The CDR3 runs 13 residues. CDR1 MNHEY and CDR2 SVGAGI come from the germline V gene. The DNA for the CDR3 is TGTGCCAGTTCGGGACAGGGGACCTACGAGCAGTACTTC. Translation gives CASSGQGTYEQYF.

The chain joins TRBV12-5 to TRBJ1-2; 7 nucleotides line up with TRBD1. The CDR3 runs 12 residues. Germline V gene sequence: CDR1 LGHNT, CDR2 FRNRAP. V gave up 0 bases and J gave up 8 bases; unmatched junction bases: 0. Here the CDR3 reads CASGLVGGGYTF. CDR3 nucleotide sequence: TGTGCTAGTGGTTTGGTAGGGGGCGGCTACACCTTC.

V is TRBV5-1 and J is TRBJ2-7, with 9 bases fitting TRBD1. The V and J ends lost 4 bases and 2 bases, in that order; junction bases with no gene match: 7. CDR3 length: 15 residues. CDR1 and CDR2 from the germline V gene are SGHRS and YFSETQ. Here the CDR3 DNA reads TGCGCCAGCAGCACCTGGACAGGGGACACCTACGAGCAGTACTTC. Translated: CASSTWTGDTYEQYF.

The rearrangement joins TRBV4-1 to TRBJ1-2, with a possible D match to TRBD1 (5 bases). The germline CDR1 and CDR2 sequences are MGHRA and YSYEKL. The CDR3 runs 15 residues. The V end lost 3 bases, the J end lost 2 bases, and 13 bases lay between the germline ends. DNA for the CDR3: TGCGCCAGCAGCCAGCAGAGGGGAGGAAACTATGGCTACACCTTC. Translating it yields CASSQQRGGNYGYTF.

This clone was observed once. The rearrangement joins TRBV7-2 to TRBJ1-5; the D is unclear. The CDR3 consists of 14 residues. CDR1 is SGHTA and CDR2 is FQGNSA in the germline V gene. Between the trimmed V and J ends, which lost 5 bases and 6 bases, there was a span of 14 bases. The CDR3 DNA reads as TGTGCCAGCAGCCCAAACCGGGTTCCTCAGCCCCAGCATTTT. It specifies CASSPNRVPQPQHF.

V usage is TRBV25-1 and J usage is TRBJ2-1, with D uncertain. V gave up 7 bases and J gave up 2 bases, with 6 bases separating them. The CDR3 is 12 residues long. Germline V gives CDR1 MGHDK, CDR2 SYGVNS. CDR3 protein: CASNRAYNEQFF. In DNA, the CDR3 is TGTGCCAGCAATCGGGCCTACAATGAGCAGTTCTTC.

In regard to this clone: The sample holds other DNA sequences that translate to the same CDR3. This chain links TRBV5-1 with TRBJ1-5; D not certain. Trimming shortened V by 5 bases and J by 0 bases, and 6 bases separated the two germline ends. CDR3 length equals 13 residues. The V gene's germline CDR1 is SGHRS and CDR2 YFSETQ. Here the CDR3 DNA reads TGCGCCAGCAGAGAGGGTAGCAATCAGCCCCAGCATTTT. Amino acids: CASREGSNQPQHF.

This chain uses TRBV7-8 with TRBJ1-5; 10 bases align to TRBD1. Trimming at V came to 3 bases and at J to 7 bases, leaving 3 bases not matched to a gene. CDR1 and CDR2 (germline): SGHVS, FQNEAQ. This CDR3 has 14 amino acids. CDR3 amino acids: CASSLDRGTQPQHF. The CDR3 bases are TGTGCCAGCAGCTTGGACAGGGGGACACAGCCCCAGCATTTT.

The rearrangement uses TRBV10-2 and TRBJ1-6; D not certain. In germline, CDR1 is WSHSY, CDR2 SAAADI. V was pared by 6 bases and J by 3 bases, with 3 bases between. The CDR3 extends over 12 amino acids. CDR3 amino acids: CASSDYNSPLHF. The CDR3 DNA follows: TGCGCCAGCAGCGACTATAATTCACCCCTCCACTTT.

The chain links TRBV28 to TRBJ2-1; weak D call: TRBD1 (6 bases). The ends were cut back, 5 bases at V and 4 bases at J, with 15 bases in the middle. Germline V gene data show CDR1 as MDHEN and CDR2 as SYDVKM. This CDR3 region has 15 residues. The CDR3 loop is CASSPDRDNYNEQFF. The CDR3 nucleotides read TGTGCCAGCAGTCCGGACCGGGACAATTACAATGAGCAGTTCTTC.

The chain links TRBV19 to TRBJ1-6; D unresolved. Germline CDR1 reads LNHDA; CDR2 reads SQIVND (reference sequence). V was pared by 9 bases and J by 11 bases, with 14 bases between. This CDR3 is built from 12 residues. This CDR3 reads CASARTGTPLHF. Written as DNA, the CDR3 is TGTGCCAGCGCAAGGACGGGGACACCCCTCCACTTT.